One T cell receptor (beta chain) is described in this entry. Antigen unknown. Sequence at one end of the junction differs from germline and may be a read error. The entry originates in a study of OX40 agonist ivuxolimab in advanced cancers. Study summary: Each patient was given ivuxolimab into a vein every 2 weeks, at 0.01 to 10 mg/kg.

Here immunoSEQ multiplex PCR was the method, and the copy in TCRdb shows in-frame clones only, minus some. The table records about 32,000 clones, 80% to 85% of them present only once. Germline CDR1 MDHEN, CDR2 SYDVKM. CDR3 length: 14 residues. Whole-study results and caveats: Among patients with partial responses at 0.1-3.0 mg/kg, clonal expansion was among the lowest.

The chain carries TRBV28 and TRBJ2-2, with a tentative D call TRBD1 (6 bases). This TCR was recovered from an adult with an advanced solid tumor such as melanoma, head and neck, liver or kidney cancer. Source: CD4+ or CD8+ T cells sorted from blood, taken in a trial of the OX40 agonist ivuxolimab. The CDR3 reads CASSLWDSTVELFF. The CDR3 nucleotides read TGTGCCAGCAGTTTATGGGACAGCACCGTGGAGCTGTTTTTT. The full variable domain, its missing parts supplied by reference TRBV28 and TRBJ2-2, is DVKVTQSSRYLVKRTGEKVFLECVQDMDHENMFWYRQDPGLGLRLIYFSYDVKMKEKGDIPEGYSVSREKKERFSLILESASTNQTSMYLCASSLWDSTVELFFGEGSRLTVL.